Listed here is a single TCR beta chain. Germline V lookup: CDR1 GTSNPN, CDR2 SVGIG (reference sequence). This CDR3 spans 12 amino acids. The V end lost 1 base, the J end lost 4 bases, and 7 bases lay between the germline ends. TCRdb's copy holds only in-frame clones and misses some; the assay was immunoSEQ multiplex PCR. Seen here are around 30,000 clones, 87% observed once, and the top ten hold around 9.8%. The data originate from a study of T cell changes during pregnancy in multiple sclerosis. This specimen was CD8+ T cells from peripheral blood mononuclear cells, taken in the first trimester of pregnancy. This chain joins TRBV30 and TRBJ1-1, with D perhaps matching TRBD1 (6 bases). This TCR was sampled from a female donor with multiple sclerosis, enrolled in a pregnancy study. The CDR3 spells CAWSAGVTEAFF. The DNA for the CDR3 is TGTGCCTGGAGTGCAGGGGTCACTGAAGCTTTCTTT.